Listed here are 12 T cell receptor beta chains from one sample, sequenced in a study of shared clonotypes between healthy human individuals. Assay: immunoSEQ multiplex PCR; the TCRdb copy retains only in-frame clones and omits some. The table shows some 2,100,000 clones, with approximately 94% occurring only once. Positively selected for CCR7, the CD45RO-negative cells used as naive CD8 cells excluded terminally differentiated effector memory CD45RA+ cells. The sequenced sample was naive CD8+ T cells from PBMCs. These receptors came from a man aged 18 to 30 in good health. Some clones in this sample may be carry-over from other donors' samples.

The chain joins TRBV21-1 to TRBJ2-2; the table calls TRBD1, which could not be checked here. TRBV21-1 is marked as a pseudogene. The CDR3 loop spans 19 amino acids. The CDR3 DNA is TGTGCCAGCAGCAAGGAAGGAGGAGACAGGGGCGTCTGTAACGGGGAGCTGTTTTTT. Its protein product is CASSKEGGDRGVCNGELFF.

The gene calls are TRBV27 and TRBJ2-5, with 8 bases matching TRBD2. J lost 1 base, V lost 0 bases, and 4 bases had no gene match. Germline V gene lookup returns CDR1 MNHEY and CDR2 SMNVEV (reference sequence). The CDR3 runs 16 residues. The CDR3 here is CASSLSVLAGQETQYF. The DNA of the CDR3 is TGTGCCAGCAGTTTATCCGTTCTAGCGGGCCAAGAGACCCAGTACTTC.

In the case of this clone: The sample has other DNA sequences that encode this CDR3 too. The chain employs TRBV9 and TRBJ2-1; D unresolved. The CDR3 loop spans 13 amino acids. The V gene lost 4 bases and the J gene lost 0 bases, with 5 bases spanning the gap. CDR1 and CDR2 (germline): SGDLS, YYNGEE. CDR3 sequence reads: CASSSSSYNEQFF. In DNA, the CDR3 is TGTGCCAGCAGCTCCAGCTCCTACAATGAGCAGTTCTTC.

The chain recombines TRBV14 with TRBJ2-3; 10 bases agree with TRBD2. The CDR3 is 22 amino acids. V trimming: 2 bases; J trimming: 7 bases; junction bases outside the gene matches: 27. Germline V gene sequence: CDR1 SGHDN, CDR2 FVKESK. The DNA of the CDR3 is TGTGCCAGCAGCCAATTCACGTTACTAGCGGGACCCGTAACGTCATCCGGAAATACGCAGTATTTT. This translates into CASSQFTLLAGPVTSSGNTQYF.

This clone was observed a single time. V and J are TRBV6-4 and TRBJ1-3, with 7 bases matching TRBD1. CDR1 and CDR2 (germline): MRHNA, SNTAGT. V was clipped by 10 bases and J by 4 bases; unmatched bases: 7. The CDR3 is 13 amino acids. The CDR3 DNA is TGTGCCAACAGAGGGGGCGTGGGAAACACCATATATTTT. The encoded protein is CANRGGVGNTIYF.

J is TRBJ2-2 and V is TRBV19, with D unclear. Trimming took 2 bases from V and 1 from J, leaving 5 bases between them. The CDR3 is made up of 14 amino acids. Per the germline V gene, CDR1 is LNHDA and CDR2 is SQIVND (reference sequence). Here the CDR3 DNA reads TGTGCCAGTAGTATAAAGCTGAACACCGGGGAGCTGTTTTTT. It specifies CASSIKLNTGELFF.

In its sample, this clone was seen a few times. The same CDR3 can be traced to other DNA sequences in this sample. This sequence joins TRBV11-2 and TRBJ1-1; possible D gene TRBD1, 5 bases. The CDR3 is made up of 13 amino acids. Germline lookup yields CDR1 SGHAT and CDR2 FQNNGV. The V and J ends lost 5 bases and 1 base respectively, with 8 bases between them. The chain's CDR3 is CASSPTENTEAFF. The DNA of the CDR3 is TGTGCCAGCAGCCCGACAGAGAACACTGAAGCTTTCTTT. Together with reference TRBV11-2 and TRBJ1-1, the CDR3 gives the full variable domain: EAGVAQSPRYKIIEKRQSVAFWCNPISGHATLYWYQQILGQGPKLLIQFQNNGVVDDSQLPKDRFSAERLKGVDSTLKIQPAKLEDSAVYLCASSPTENTEAFFGQGTRLTVV.

The chain links TRBV27 to TRBJ2-5; weak D call: TRBD1 (6 bases). V shed 6 bases and J shed 4 bases, with 21 bases lying between them. The CDR3 contains 16 residues. Per germline, CDR1 MNHEY and CDR2 SMNVEV (reference sequence). The CDR3 spells CASRKQGPAKGETQYF. CDR3 sequence (DNA): TGTGCCAGCAGAAAACAGGGCCCAGCCAAAGGAGAGACCCAGTACTTC.

This chain uses TRBV7-9 with TRBJ2-1; possibly TRBD2 for D (6 bases). Trimming took off 5 bases at V and 1 base at J, with 15 bases between the two ends. From germline, CDR1 is SEHNR and CDR2 FQNEAQ (reference sequence). This CDR3 has 16 residues. The CDR3 sequence is CASSHDSGRSYNEQFF. The DNA for the CDR3 is TGTGCCAGCAGCCATGATAGCGGTCGGTCCTACAATGAGCAGTTCTTC.

The CDR3 DNA reads TGTGCTAGTGGTTTGACCTCACGGGACTTACTTCCCTACAATGAGCAGTTCTTC. The encoded protein is CASGLTSRDLLPYNEQFF. This chain connects TRBV12-5 to TRBJ2-1, with TRBD2 as a possible D gene (6 bases). The length of the CDR3 is 18 residues. V lost 2 bases and J lost 2, with 19 bases in between. Looked up from germline, CDR1 is LGHNT and CDR2 is FRNRAP.

In its sample, this clone was seen once. The chain joins TRBV7-3 to TRBJ2-5; 7 positions agree with TRBD2. Per the germline V gene, CDR1 is SGHTA and CDR2 is FQGTGA. The CDR3 is 15 amino acids. The V gene end was trimmed by 5 bases and the J gene end by 5 bases; junction bases not matched to a gene: 11. CDR3 loop: CASSPGGGRMETQYF. The CDR3 nucleotides read TGTGCCAGCAGCCCCGGTGGCGGGAGAATGGAGACCCAGTACTTC.

The CDR3 DNA reads TGTGCCAGCAGCCAAGATTTTACAGGGGTGGGGACTGAAGCTTTCTTT. This translates into CASSQDFTGVGTEAFF. This chain uses TRBV4-2 with TRBJ1-1; 7 bases map to TRBD1. The ends lost 0 bases at V and 5 bases at J; junction bases unmatched: 9. The CDR3 runs to 16 residues. Germline CDR1 and CDR2: LGHNA and YNFKEQ.